This T cell receptor beta chain was sequenced during a study of OX40 agonist ivuxolimab in advanced cancers. About the study: Anti-PD-1, anti-PD-L1 or anti-CTLA-4 therapy given earlier was allowed, and around 40% had some.

This clone appeared once. Its specificity is not known. Libraries were prepared by immunoSEQ multiplex PCR; TCRdb keeps only in-frame clonotypes and omits some of them. The table shows tens of thousands of clones, with 75% to 90% occurring only once. The CDR3 sequence is 17 residues long. From germline, CDR1 is SGDLS and CDR2 YYNGEE. V shed 3 bases, J shed 2 bases, and the junction held 6 bases outside the gene matches. Study results and limitations: Determination of antigen specificity was not performed for the expanded peripheral T cells.

The rearrangement joins TRBV9 to TRBJ2-5, with TRBD2 matching 14 bases. The sample consisted of CD4+ or CD8+ T cells sorted from blood, taken in a trial of the OX40 agonist ivuxolimab. The source is an adult with an advanced solid tumor such as melanoma, head and neck, liver or kidney cancer. The CDR3 nucleotides are TGTGCCAGCAGCGCCGGGACTAGCGGGAGAGGGCAAGAGACCCAGTACTTC. Protein sequence: CASSAGTSGRGQETQYF.